This TCR beta chain appears in the sequencing data of a study of shared clonotypes between healthy human individuals. Assay: immunoSEQ multiplex PCR; the TCRdb copy retains only in-frame clones and omits some. Here the sample spans over a million clones, around 76% being singletons. The TCR sequence derives from a man between 18 and 29 years old in good health. The sample consisted of memory CD4+ T cells sorted from blood. Subset: CD45RA-negative fraction.

The CDR3 spells CASSSVPGISGNTIYF. CDR3 bases: TGTGCCAGCAGCTCAGTCCCCGGGATCTCTGGAAACACCATATATTTT. J is TRBJ1-3 and V is TRBV11-2; D gene uncertain. Germline CDR1 and CDR2: SGHAT and FQNNGV. V gave up 4 bases and J gave up 0 bases, with 13 bases separating them. The CDR3 sequence is 16 residues long.